A selection of T cell receptor beta chains follows, all from one sample in a study of T cells after yellow fever vaccination. MiXCR, applied by TCRdb to the 5' RACE reads, yields one record per CDR3 protein. The table shows more than 120,000 distinct CDR3 sequences, with 7.7% occurring only once. The input for sequencing was CD4+ T cells sorted from PBMCs, taken 5 days after the yellow fever booster vaccination. The receptors originated from a man in his thirties or forties who received the YFV17D yellow fever vaccine. Both conserved end residues are part of each CDR3. Each record gives: J gene, D gene, V gene, clone size, CDR3 DNA, CDR3 protein. The D gene is left open where the match is weak. The size of a clone is reported for some rows only, either as once, few or many, or as a class for expanded clones.

TRBJ1-2	NA	TRBV28	many	TGTGCCAGCAGTTTACCGGCAGGGGCTAACTATGGCTACACCTTC	CASSLPAGANYGYTF
TRBJ2-7	TRBD2	TRBV10-2	many	TGCGCCAGCAGTAGGGGAGGGGACTACGAGCAGTACTTC	CASSRGGDYEQYF
TRBJ2-1	NA	TRBV7-9	NA	TGTGCCAGCAGTGACTTGGGGGGAGATGAGCAGTTCTTC	CASSDLGGDEQFF
TRBJ2-1	NA	TRBV19	few	TGTGCCAGTAGTATAGGGGCGGGAACGGGGAATGAGCAGTTCTTC	CASSIGAGTGNEQFF
TRBJ2-5	TRBD2	TRBV12-3/TRBV12-4	many	TGTGCCAGCAGGGGGGGGGGTGAGACCCAGTACTTC	CASRGGGETQYF
TRBJ2-3	TRBD2	TRBV4-3	many	TGCGCCAGCAGCCACCCCCGGACTAGCGGGAGCCGAGATACGCAGTATTTT	CASSHPRTSGSRDTQYF
TRBJ2-7	TRBD2	TRBV20-1	NA	TGCAGTGCTAGAGACGCCAAACTAGCGGATAGCTCCTACGAGCAGTACTTC	CSARDAKLADSSYEQYF
TRBJ1-6	TRBD1	TRBV6-2/TRBV6-3	many	TGTGCCAGCGCCTCCGGGACAGGTGTTTCACCCCTCCACTTT	CASASGTGVSPLHF
TRBJ2-5	TRBD2	TRBV4-2	many	TGTGCCAGCAGCCAAGAGGTTAGCGGGAGAGGTGGAGAGACCCAGTACTTC	CASSQEVSGRGGETQYF
TRBJ2-7	TRBD2	TRBV16	NA	TGTGCCAGCAGCCGGCGGGAGGCCGACGAGCAGTACTTC	CASSRREADEQYF
TRBJ2-7	NA	TRBV7-2	many	TGTGCCAGCAGCTGGGCTAGCGCCTCCTACGAGCAGTACTTC	CASSWASASYEQYF